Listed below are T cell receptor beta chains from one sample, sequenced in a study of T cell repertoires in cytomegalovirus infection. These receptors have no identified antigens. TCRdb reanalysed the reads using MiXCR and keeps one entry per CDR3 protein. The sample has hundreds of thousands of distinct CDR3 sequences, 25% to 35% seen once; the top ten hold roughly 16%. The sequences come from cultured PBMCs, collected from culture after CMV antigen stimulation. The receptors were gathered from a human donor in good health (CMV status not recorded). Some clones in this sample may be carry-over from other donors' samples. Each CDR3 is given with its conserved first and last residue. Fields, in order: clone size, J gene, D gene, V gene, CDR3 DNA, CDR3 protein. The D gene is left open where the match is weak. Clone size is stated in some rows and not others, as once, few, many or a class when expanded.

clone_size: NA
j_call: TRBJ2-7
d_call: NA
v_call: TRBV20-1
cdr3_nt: TGCAGTGCTACCGGTTCCTACGAGCAGTACTTC
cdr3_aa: CSATGSYEQYF

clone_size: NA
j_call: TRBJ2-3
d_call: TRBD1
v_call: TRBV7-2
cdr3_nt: TGTGCCAGCAGCTTTAACAGGGGATATACAGATACGCAGTATTTT
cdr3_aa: CASSFNRGYTDTQYF

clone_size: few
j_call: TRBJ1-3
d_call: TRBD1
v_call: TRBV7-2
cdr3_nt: TGTGCCAGCAGCCCTAAGACAGGGTTCAACTCCGGAAACACCATATATTTT
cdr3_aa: CASSPKTGFNSGNTIYF

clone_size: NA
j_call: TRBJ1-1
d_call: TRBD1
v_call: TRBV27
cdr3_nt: TGTGCCAGCAGGTCTCAGGGGGGAGCTTTCTTT
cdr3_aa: CASRSQGGAFF

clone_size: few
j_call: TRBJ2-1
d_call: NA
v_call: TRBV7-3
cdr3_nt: TGTGCCAGCAGCTTAACGGTCTACTACAATGAGCAGTTCTTC
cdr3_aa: CASSLTVYYNEQFF

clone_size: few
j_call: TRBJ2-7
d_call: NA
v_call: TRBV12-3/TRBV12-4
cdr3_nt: TGTGCCAGCAGTTTCTTCGGACAGTCCTACGAGCAGTACTTC
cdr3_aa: CASSFFGQSYEQYF

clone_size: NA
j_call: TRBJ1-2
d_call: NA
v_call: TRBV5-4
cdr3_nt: TGTGCCAGCAGTTCCGGGGGGGGCCTTAACTATGGCTACACCTTC
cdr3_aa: CASSSGGGLNYGYTF

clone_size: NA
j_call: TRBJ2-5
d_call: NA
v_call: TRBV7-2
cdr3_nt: TGTGCCAGCAGCTTATCCCAGGGCGGGACGGTGGGAGGAGAGACCCAGTACTTC
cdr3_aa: CASSLSQGGTVGGETQYF

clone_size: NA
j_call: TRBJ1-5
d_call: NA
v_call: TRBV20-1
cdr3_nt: TGCAGTGCTAGAATAGAGGCCGAGTCCCAGCATTTT
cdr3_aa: CSARIEAESQHF

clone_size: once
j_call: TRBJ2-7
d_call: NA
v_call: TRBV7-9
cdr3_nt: TGTGCCAGCAGCTTAGAGCTAGCAAGCAGCGAGCAGTACTTC
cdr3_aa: CASSLELASSEQYF

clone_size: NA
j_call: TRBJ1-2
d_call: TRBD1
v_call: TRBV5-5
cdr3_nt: TGTGCCAGCAGCTCACAGGGGGGATTTTCTAACTATGGCTACACCTTC
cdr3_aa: CASSSQGGFSNYGYTF

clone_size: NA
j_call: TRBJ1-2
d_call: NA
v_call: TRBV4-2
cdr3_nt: TGTGCCAGCAGCCAAGATCAGCAGGGGCACTATGGCTACACCTTC
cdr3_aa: CASSQDQQGHYGYTF

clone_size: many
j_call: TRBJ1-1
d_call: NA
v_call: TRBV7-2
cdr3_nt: TGTGCCCCACCTAACCTTGGACAGTTGAACACTGAAGCTTTCTTT
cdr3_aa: CAPPNLGQLNTEAFF

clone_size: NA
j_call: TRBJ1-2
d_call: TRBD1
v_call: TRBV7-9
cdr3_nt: TGTGCCAGCAGCTATCCCGGACAGGCTGGCTACACCTTC
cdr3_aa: CASSYPGQAGYTF

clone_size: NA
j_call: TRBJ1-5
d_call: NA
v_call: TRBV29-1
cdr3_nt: TGCAGCGTGACGGGAGACGGTCAGCCCCAGCATTTT
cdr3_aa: CSVTGDGQPQHF

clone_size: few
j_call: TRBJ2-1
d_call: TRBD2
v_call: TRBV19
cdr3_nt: TGTGCCAGTAGTTGGACTAGCCACAATGAGCAGTTCTTC
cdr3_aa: CASSWTSHNEQFF

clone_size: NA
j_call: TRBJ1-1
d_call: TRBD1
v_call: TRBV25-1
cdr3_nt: TGTGCCAGCAGTTTAGACAGGGGAATGGCTTTCTTT
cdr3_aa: CASSLDRGMAFF

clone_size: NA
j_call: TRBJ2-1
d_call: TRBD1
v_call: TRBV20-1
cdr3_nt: TGCAGTGCTAGAGACCAAAGGACAGGGAGCTCCTACAATGAGCAGTTCTTC
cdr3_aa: CSARDQRTGSSYNEQFF

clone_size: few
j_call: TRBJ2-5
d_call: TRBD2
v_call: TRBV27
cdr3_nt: TGTGCCAGCAGTCCTTTGACTAGCGGAGGGGGGGAGACCCAGTACTTC
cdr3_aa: CASSPLTSGGGETQYF

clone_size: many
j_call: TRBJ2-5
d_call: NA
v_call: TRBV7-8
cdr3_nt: TGTGCCAGCAGCTTAGCGGCTGGGCGGTCACAAGAGACCCAGTACTTC
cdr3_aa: CASSLAAGRSQETQYF

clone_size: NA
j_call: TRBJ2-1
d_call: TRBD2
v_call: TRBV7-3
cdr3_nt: TGTGCCAGCAGCTTATCACTCGCTAGCGGGGGCCTTGGAGAGCAGTTCTTC
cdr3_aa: CASSLSLASGGLGEQFF

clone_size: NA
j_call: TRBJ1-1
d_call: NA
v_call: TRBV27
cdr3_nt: TGTGCCAGCAGTTCCTCCGGAGGGACTGAAGCTTTCTTT
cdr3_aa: CASSSSGGTEAFF

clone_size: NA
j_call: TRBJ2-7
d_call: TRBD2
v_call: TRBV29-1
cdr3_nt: TGCAGCGTTGTCGCGGGAGTGTACGAGCAGTACTTC
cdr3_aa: CSVVAGVYEQYF

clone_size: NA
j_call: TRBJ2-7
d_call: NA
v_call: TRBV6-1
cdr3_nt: TGTGCCAGCAGCGATCTAGGGTACGAGCAGTACTTC
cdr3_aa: CASSDLGYEQYF

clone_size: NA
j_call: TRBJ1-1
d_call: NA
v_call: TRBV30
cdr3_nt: TGTGCCTGGAGTTTAGGGTCGGGAACTGAAGCTTTCTTT
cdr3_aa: CAWSLGSGTEAFF

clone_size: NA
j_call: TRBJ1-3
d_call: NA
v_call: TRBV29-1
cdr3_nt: TGCAGCGTTGGCAAGGGCGGAAACACCATATATTTT
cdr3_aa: CSVGKGGNTIYF

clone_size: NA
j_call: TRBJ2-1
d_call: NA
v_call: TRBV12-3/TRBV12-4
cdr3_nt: TGTGCCAGCAGCCGTCGGGGCCGGTACAATGAGCAGTTCTTC
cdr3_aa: CASSRRGRYNEQFF

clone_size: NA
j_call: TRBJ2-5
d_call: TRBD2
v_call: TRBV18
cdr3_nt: TGTGCCAGCTCGCCCGGACTAGCGGGAATAAAAGAGACCCAGTACTTC
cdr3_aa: CASSPGLAGIKETQYF

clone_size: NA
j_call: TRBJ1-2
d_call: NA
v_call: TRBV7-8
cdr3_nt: TGTGCCAGCAGCTCTAGAGGGGGAATCTATGGCTACACCTTC
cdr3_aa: CASSSRGGIYGYTF

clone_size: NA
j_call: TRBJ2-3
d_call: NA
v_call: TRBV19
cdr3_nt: TGTGCCTTGAACTGGGGGGAAGCTAGCACAGATACGCAGTATTTT
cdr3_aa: CALNWGEASTDTQYF

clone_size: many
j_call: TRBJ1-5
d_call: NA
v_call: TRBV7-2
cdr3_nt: TGTGCCAGCAGCTCTCGGACGGCCCAGGGACAGCCCCAGCATTTT
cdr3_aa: CASSSRTAQGQPQHF

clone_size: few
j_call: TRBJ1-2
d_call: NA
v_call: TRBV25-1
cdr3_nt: TGTGCCAGCAGTGAGACCGGGACGGAGAGTAACTATGGCTACACCTTC
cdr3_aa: CASSETGTESNYGYTF

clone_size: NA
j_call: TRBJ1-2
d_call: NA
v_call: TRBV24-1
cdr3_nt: TGTGCCACCAGTGAGTCCGGGACCCACTATGGCTACACCTTC
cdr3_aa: CATSESGTHYGYTF

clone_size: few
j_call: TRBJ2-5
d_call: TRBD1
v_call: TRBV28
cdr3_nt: TGTGCCAGCAGTTTAAGGTCGGCAGGGGGCGCTTTGGATTGGGAGACCCAGTACTTC
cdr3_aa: CASSLRSAGGALDWETQYF

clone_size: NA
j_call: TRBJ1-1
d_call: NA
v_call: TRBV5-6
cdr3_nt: TGTGCCAGCAGCTCCCGGGGGGGGGAAGCCCATGAAGCTTTCTTT
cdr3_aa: CASSSRGGEAHEAFF

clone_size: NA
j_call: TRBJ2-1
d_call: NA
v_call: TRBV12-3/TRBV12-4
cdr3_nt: TGTGCCAGCAGCAGTCTAATGGGGAATGACAATGAGCAGTTCTTC
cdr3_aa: CASSSLMGNDNEQFF

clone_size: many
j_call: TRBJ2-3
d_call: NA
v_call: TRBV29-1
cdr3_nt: TGCAGCGTTTCGATCAACACAGATACGCAGTATTTT
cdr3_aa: CSVSINTDTQYF

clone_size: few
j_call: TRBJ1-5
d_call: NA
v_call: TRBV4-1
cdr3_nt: TGCGCCAGCAGCCAAGGAGGGGGGGGCCAGCCCCAGCATTTT
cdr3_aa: CASSQGGGGQPQHF

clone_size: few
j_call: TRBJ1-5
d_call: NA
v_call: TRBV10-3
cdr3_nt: TGTGCCACCGGAGGTCCCAATCAGCCCCAGCATTTT
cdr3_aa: CATGGPNQPQHF

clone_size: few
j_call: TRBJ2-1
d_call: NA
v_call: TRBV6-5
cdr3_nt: TGTGCCAGCAGACTCGGTTGGATTAGCTACAATGAGCAGTTCTTC
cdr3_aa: CASRLGWISYNEQFF

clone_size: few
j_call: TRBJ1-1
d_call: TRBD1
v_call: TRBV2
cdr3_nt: TGTGCCAGCAGGGAATCCGGGACAGGCAACACTGAAGCTTTCTTT
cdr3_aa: CASRESGTGNTEAFF

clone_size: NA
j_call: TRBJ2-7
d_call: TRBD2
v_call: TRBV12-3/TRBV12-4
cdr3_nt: TGTGCCAGCAGTGCCCTAGCGGGAGTTACCTACGAGCAGTACTTC
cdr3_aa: CASSALAGVTYEQYF

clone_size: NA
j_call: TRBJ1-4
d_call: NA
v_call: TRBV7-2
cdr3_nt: TGTGCCAGCAGCTCGCCGAGGGCTAATGAAAAACTGTTTTTT
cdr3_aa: CASSSPRANEKLFF

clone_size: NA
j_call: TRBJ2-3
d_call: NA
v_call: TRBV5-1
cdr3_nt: TGCGCCAGCAGCCCCGGGACAACCCAGCAGGATACGCAGTATTTT
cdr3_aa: CASSPGTTQQDTQYF

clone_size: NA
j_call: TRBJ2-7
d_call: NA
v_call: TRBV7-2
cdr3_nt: TGTGCCAGCAGCCCAAATGAGGGGATTCGGTACTTC
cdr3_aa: CASSPNEGIRYF

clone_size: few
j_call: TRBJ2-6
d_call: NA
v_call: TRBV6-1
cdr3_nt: TGTGCCAGCAGTTTCGCAGGGTGGAGCTCTGGGGCCAACGTCCTGACTTTC
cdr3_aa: CASSFAGWSSGANVLTF

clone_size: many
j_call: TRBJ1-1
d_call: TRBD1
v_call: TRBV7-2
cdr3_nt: TGTGCCAGCAGTTTAGCGATAGGGGGCAGTTTTGGGGGCACTGAAGCTTTCTTT
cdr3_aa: CASSLAIGGSFGGTEAFF

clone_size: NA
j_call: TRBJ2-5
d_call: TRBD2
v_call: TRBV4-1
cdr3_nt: TGCGCCAGCAGCCATCCTAGCGGGATCCAAGAGACCCAGTACTTC
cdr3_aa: CASSHPSGIQETQYF

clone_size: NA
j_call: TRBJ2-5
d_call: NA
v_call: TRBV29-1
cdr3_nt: TGCAGCGTCGAGGGGGGGGGAGAGACCCAGTACTTC
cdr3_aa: CSVEGGGETQYF

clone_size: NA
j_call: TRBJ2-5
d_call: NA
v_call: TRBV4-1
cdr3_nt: TGCGCCAGCAGCCAAGATTGGGGGACGGGGACCACCCCAGAGACCCAGTACTTC
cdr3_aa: CASSQDWGTGTTPETQYF

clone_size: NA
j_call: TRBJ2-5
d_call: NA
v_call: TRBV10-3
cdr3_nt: TGTGCCATCAGTGAGTCGACGGGGGCCCAAGAGACCCAGTACTTC
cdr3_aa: CAISESTGAQETQYF

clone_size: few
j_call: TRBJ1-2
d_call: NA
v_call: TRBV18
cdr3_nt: TGTGCCAGCTCACCCCTGCCAGCCTCGGGGGACTATGGCTACACCTTC
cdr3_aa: CASSPLPASGDYGYTF

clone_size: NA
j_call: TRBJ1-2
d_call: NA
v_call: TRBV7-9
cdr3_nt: TGTGCCAGCAGCTCGGCTGGCTACACCTTC
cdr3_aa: CASSSAGYTF

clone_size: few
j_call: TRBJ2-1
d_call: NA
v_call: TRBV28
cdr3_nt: TGTGCCAGCAGTTTCCTCGGGACTCCCAATGAGCAGTTCTTC
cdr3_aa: CASSFLGTPNEQFF

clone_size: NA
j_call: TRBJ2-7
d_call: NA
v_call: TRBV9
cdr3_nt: TGTGCCAGCAGCCCCGAGTCCTACGAGCAGTACTTC
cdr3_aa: CASSPESYEQYF

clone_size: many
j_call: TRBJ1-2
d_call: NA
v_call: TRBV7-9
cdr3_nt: TGTGCCAGCAGTTTTACAGCTAACTATGGCTACACCTTC
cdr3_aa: CASSFTANYGYTF

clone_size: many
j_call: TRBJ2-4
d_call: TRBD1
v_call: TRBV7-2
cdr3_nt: TGTGCCAGCAGCCGACAACAGGGGGCTTTGGACATTCAGTACTTC
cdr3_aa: CASSRQQGALDIQYF